This T cell receptor beta chain came from a study of CD8 T cells in Susac syndrome. Study at large: Patients with Susac syndrome who were sequenced included 5 or 6 with active disease and eight or nine in remission.

General study points: Regarding the TCR sequencing and HLA analysis, the study admitted that a relatively small number of individuals were involved. Detection of Susac-specific public clones gave 15 to 20 in total CD8+ repertoires and roughly five in CD8+ TEMRA repertoires.

This clonotype was detected once. The antigen remains unidentified. Patients with Susac syndrome showed fulfilment of recently defined diagnostic criteria for definite or probable disease. It was with random hexamers that roughly 0.45 to 1 ug RNA was reverse transcribed. TCRdb re-called the immunoSEQ multiplex PCR reads through MiXCR, storing one row per CDR3 protein. The sample holds some 200,000 distinct CDR3 sequences; approximately 95% are singletons and the top ten take 0.15% to 0.2%. Losses at the gene ends were 5 bases for V and 7 bases for J; bases not matched to a gene: 4. Germline values: CDR1 DFQATT, CDR2 SNEGSKA (reference sequence). The CDR3 is made up of 12 amino acids.

The sequencing input was CD8+ T cells from PBMCs. The sequence derives from a human donor with Susac syndrome. The chain links TRBV20-1 to TRBJ1-4; 7 bases line up with TRBD1. For the CDR3, the DNA is TGCAGTGCTCCGGGACAGAGTGAAAAACTGTTTTTT. Encoded protein: CSAPGQSEKLFF.